The 30 T cell receptor beta chains below come from one sample, sequenced in a study of blood T cell repertoires in COVID-19. Repertoires were generated with immunoSEQ multiplex PCR, while TCRdb's copy carries only in-frame clones and drops some. The table shows 400,000 or so clones, with 75% to 90% occurring only once. The sample consisted of PBMCs or T cells enriched from blood (not recorded which). These receptors were taken from a man aged 30 to 45 who had recovered from COVID-19.

The chain couples TRBV19 to TRBJ1-3; no definite D call. CDR3 length equals 14 residues. V dropped 3 bases and J dropped 0 bases, with 6 bases sitting between them. Per germline, CDR1 LNHDA and CDR2 SQIVND (reference sequence). The CDR3 protein is CASSMYSSGNTIYF. The DNA for the CDR3 is TGTGCCAGTAGTATGTACAGCTCTGGAAACACCATATATTTT.

J is TRBJ2-7 and V is TRBV5-6, with D perhaps matching TRBD1 (6 bases). This CDR3 is built from 14 residues. Germline V gene sequence: CDR1 SGHDT, CDR2 YYEEEE. V gave up 0 bases and J gave up 2 bases, with 9 bases separating them. The CDR3, as DNA: TGTGCCAGCAGCTTGGGGACAGAGACCTACGAGCAGTACTTC. Translated, it gives CASSLGTETYEQYF.

The gene calls are TRBV27 and TRBJ2-5, with TRBD2 matching 7 bases. This CDR3 contains 14 residues. CDR1 MNHEY and CDR2 SMNVEV come from the germline V gene (reference sequence). Losses at the gene ends were 8 bases for V and 5 bases for J; bases not matched to a gene: 11. CDR3 amino acids: CASGLGGSGETQYF. CDR3 nucleotide sequence: TGTGCCAGCGGCCTTGGCGGGAGTGGGGAGACCCAGTACTTC.

The rearrangement joins TRBV7-8 to TRBJ1-2, with TRBD1 as a possible D gene (5 bases). CDR3 size: 17 residues. V lost 1 base and J lost 5, with 20 bases in between. CDR1 and CDR2 (germline): SGHVS, FQNEAQ. The CDR3, as DNA: TGTGCCAGCAGCTTAGTAATTTGGGGGGAAGTAGGGTATGGCTACACCTTC. Translated: CASSLVIWGEVGYGYTF.

The gene calls are TRBV2 and TRBJ2-3, with TRBD1 matching over 9 bases. CDR3 length equals 14 residues. The V gene end was trimmed by 8 bases and the J gene end by 4 bases; junction bases not matched to a gene: 7. In germline, CDR1 is SNHLY, CDR2 FYNNEI. CDR3 region: CASRRDRVPDTQYF. CDR3 coding DNA: TGTGCCAGCCGAAGGGACAGGGTCCCAGATACGCAGTATTTT.

The chain carries TRBV15 and TRBJ1-5; D is ambiguous. Germline values: CDR1 LNHNV, CDR2 YYDKDF (reference sequence). Trimming took off 3 bases at V and 7 bases at J, with 10 bases between the two ends. The CDR3 runs 13 residues. The CDR3 loop reads CATSSLEWQPQHF. In nucleotides, the CDR3 is TGTGCCACCAGCAGTCTTGAGTGGCAGCCCCAGCATTTT.

The chain joins TRBV5-4 to TRBJ2-3, with TRBD2 as a possible D gene (6 bases). This CDR3 contains 16 residues. The germline V gene has CDR1 SGHNT and CDR2 YYREEE (reference sequence). V lost 0 bases to trimming and J lost 5 bases, with 16 bases between them. The CDR3 DNA is TGTGCCAGCAGCTTGGGGAGGGGAATGGAGGGAGATACGCAGTATTTT. Translation: CASSLGRGMEGDTQYF.

The chain joins TRBV6-5 to TRBJ1-3, with 9 bases lining up with TRBD1. The CDR3 consists of 14 residues. From germline, CDR1 is MNHEY and CDR2 SVGAGI. Trimming took 6 bases from V and 4 from J; bases not matched to a gene: 4. CDR3 DNA: TGTGCCAGCAGAAACAGGGGGCTCGGAAACACCATATATTTT. This codes for CASRNRGLGNTIYF.

Details on this clone: Other DNA sequences in this specimen translate into the identical CDR3. The rearrangement joins TRBV28 to TRBJ1-1, with 7 bases that match TRBD1. J lost 2 bases, V lost 6 bases, and 3 bases had no gene match. CDR3 length: 13 amino acids. Germline V gives CDR1 MDHEN, CDR2 SYDVKM. The CDR3 loop is CASRQGKNTEAFF. The CDR3, as DNA: TGTGCCAGCAGACAGGGGAAAAACACTGAAGCTTTCTTT.

V usage is TRBV18 and J usage is TRBJ2-7, with D tentatively TRBD2 (6 bases). Germline CDR1 KGHSH, CDR2 LQKENI. Trimming shortened V by 3 bases and J by 5 bases, and 8 bases separated the two germline ends. The length of the CDR3 is 12 residues. The DNA for the CDR3 is TGTGCCAGCTCACCGGGAGGAAACGAGCAGTACTTC. The encoded protein is CASSPGGNEQYF.

The chain links TRBV28 to TRBJ1-2; 10 bases are shared with TRBD1. The length of the CDR3 is 12 residues. Germline-derived CDR1 and CDR2 are MDHEN and SYDVKM. CDR3 amino acids: CAATGGYYGYTF. The CDR3 nucleotides read TGTGCTGCGACAGGGGGCTACTATGGCTACACCTTC.

The chain recombines TRBV2 with TRBJ1-2; D remains unclear. V was pared by 7 bases and J by 3 bases, with 9 bases between. Germline V lookup: CDR1 SNHLY, CDR2 FYNNEI. The CDR3 spans 12 residues. The CDR3 DNA reads TGTGCCAGCAACCAAAGAGACTATGGCTACACCTTC. It specifies CASNQRDYGYTF.

The chain joins TRBV4-2 to TRBJ2-7; 11 nucleotides match TRBD2. CDR1 LGHNA and CDR2 YNFKEQ come from the germline V gene. The CDR3 is made up of 16 amino acids. V lost 0 bases to trimming and J lost 1 base; unmatched junction nucleotides: 2. CDR3 sequence reads: CASSQDLAGGSYEQYF. The CDR3 nucleotides are TGTGCCAGCAGCCAAGATCTAGCGGGAGGATCCTACGAGCAGTACTTC.

The chain employs TRBV6-2 or TRBV6-3 and TRBJ2-7; unclear D gene. CDR1 and CDR2 (germline): MNHEY, SVGEGT. Deletions cut 5 bases from V and 7 bases from J, with 18 bases between. This CDR3 contains 14 residues. In DNA, the CDR3 is TGTGCCAGCAGTCAAGACATCGGTCTAAGGGAGCAGTACTTC. This codes for CASSQDIGLREQYF.

This clone was found once. This chain links TRBV30 with TRBJ1-1, with D possibly matching TRBD1 (5 bases). V was cut by 3 bases and J by 1 base, with 18 bases left in between. Per the germline V gene, CDR1 is GTSNPN and CDR2 is SVGIG (reference sequence). This CDR3 has 16 residues. The CDR3 loop reads CAWSRRWGESNTEAFF. The CDR3 DNA follows: TGTGCCTGGAGCCGCCGGTGGGGGGAATCGAACACTGAAGCTTTCTTT.

The V gene is TRBV5-4, the J gene TRBJ2-7; 11 nucleotides align to TRBD2. Germline-derived CDR1 and CDR2 are SGHNT and YYREEE (reference sequence). This CDR3 is built from 15 residues. J was trimmed by 7 bases and V by 3 bases; bases with no gene match: 9. The CDR3 DNA follows: TGTGCCAGCAGCTGGGAACTAGCGGGAGAAGGAGAGCAGTACTTC. Translated, it gives CASSWELAGEGEQYF.

The V call is TRBV11-2, the J call TRBJ1-2, with a tentative D call TRBD1 (5 bases). The germline V and J ends were trimmed by 0 bases and 5 bases, with 10 bases remaining between them. The CDR3 extends over 14 amino acids. Germline lookup yields CDR1 SGHAT and CDR2 FQNNGV. In DNA form, the CDR3 reads TGTGCCAGCAGCTTAGAAGTCAGGGCATATGGCTACACCTTC. Protein sequence: CASSLEVRAYGYTF.

The chain links TRBV30 to TRBJ2-6, with D unresolved. Germline V lookup: CDR1 GTSNPN, CDR2 SVGIG (reference sequence). Trimming left V 1 base short and J 0 bases short, with 4 bases between. The CDR3 is made up of 14 amino acids. CDR3 region: CAWSDYSGANVLTF. The CDR3 DNA sequence: TGTGCCTGGAGTGATTACTCTGGGGCCAACGTCCTGACTTTC.

J is TRBJ2-1 and V is TRBV7-2, with 7 bases fitting TRBD2. CDR1 is SGHTA, CDR2 FQGNSA, per germline. After removal of 3 bases from V and 7 bases from J, the junction contained 6 bases not matched to a gene. The CDR3 is made up of 14 amino acids. The CDR3 nucleotides are TGTGCCAGCAGCTTGGGGGACTACAGGAATGAGCAGTTCTTC. This translates into CASSLGDYRNEQFF.

The rearrangement joins TRBV2 to TRBJ2-3, with D hard to call. Germline-derived CDR1 and CDR2 are SNHLY and FYNNEI. This CDR3 is built from 13 residues. Trimming took 4 bases from V and 3 from J, leaving 8 bases between them. The CDR3 sequence is CASSVRLTDTQYF. The CDR3 coding sequence is TGTGCCAGCAGTGTCCGTCTAACAGATACGCAGTATTTT.

V and J are TRBV7-2 and TRBJ2-2; TRBD1 matches 10 bases. The CDR3 runs 16 residues. With 1 base clipped from V and 7 bases from J, the junction kept 6 bases outside the gene matches. The germline V gene has CDR1 SGHTA and CDR2 FQGNSA. The CDR3: CASSLGWTGGGGELFF. In nucleotides, the CDR3 is TGTGCCAGCAGCTTAGGGTGGACAGGGGGTGGCGGGGAGCTGTTTTTT.

V usage is TRBV4-1 and J usage is TRBJ1-3; 9 positions match TRBD1. V lost 5 bases, J lost 7 bases, and 15 bases stayed unmatched. CDR1 MGHRA and CDR2 YSYEKL come from the germline V gene. The CDR3 has 17 amino acids. CDR3: CASSTFFGDREGNTIYF. For the CDR3, the DNA is TGCGCCAGCAGCACCTTTTTCGGGGACAGGGAAGGCAACACCATATATTTT.

This chain uses TRBV6-2 or TRBV6-3 with TRBJ1-5; the D gene is possibly TRBD1 (6 bases). Per germline, CDR1 MNHEY and CDR2 SVGEGT. V lost 2 bases to trimming and J lost 6 bases, with 14 bases between them. The length of the CDR3 is 15 residues. The CDR3 DNA follows: TGTGCCAGCAGTTACGGGACACCGGACCCTCAGCCCCAGCATTTT. The encoded protein is CASSYGTPDPQPQHF.

The chain recombines TRBV5-6 with TRBJ2-5, with TRBD1 matching over 9 bases. CDR3 size: 14 residues. Germline V CDR1 and CDR2: SGHDT, YYEEEE. The V and J ends lost 4 bases and 4 bases, in that order; junction bases with no gene match: 5. The CDR3 nucleotides read TGTGCCAGCAGCCTATGGACAGGGGTAGAGACCCAGTACTTC. Residues: CASSLWTGVETQYF.

The chain is built from TRBV7-7 and TRBJ2-2; possibly TRBD2 for D (6 bases). This CDR3 is 15 amino acids long. Trimming pared 8 bases from V and 2 bases from J, leaving 15 bases between. Germline CDR1 reads SSHAT; CDR2 reads FNYEAQ (reference sequence). CDR3 sequence reads: CASSPGSGNTGELFF. The CDR3 DNA sequence: TGTGCCAGCTCCCCCGGGAGTGGAAACACCGGGGAGCTGTTTTTT.

The chain couples TRBV28 to TRBJ1-2; tentatively, D is TRBD1 (5 bases). The germline V gene has CDR1 MDHEN and CDR2 SYDVKM. Trimming left V 7 bases short and J 4 bases short, with 13 bases between. The length of the CDR3 is 13 residues. The CDR3, as DNA: TGTGCCAGCACCTTAGGACACATCTATGGCTACACCTTC. As protein: CASTLGHIYGYTF.

The chain has TRBV7-2 and TRBJ1-3; D remains ambiguous. Germline loops: CDR1 SGHTA, CDR2 FQGNSA. V dropped 2 bases and J dropped 0 bases, with 17 bases sitting between them. The CDR3 sequence is 18 residues long. The CDR3 DNA follows: TGTGCCAGCAGCTTATCGTACAGCATCCTTGGCTCTGGAAACACCATATATTTT. This codes for CASSLSYSILGSGNTIYF.

The chain has TRBV28 and TRBJ1-3; TRBD1 agrees at 10 bases. In germline, CDR1 is MDHEN, CDR2 SYDVKM. The CDR3 runs to 14 residues. The V and J ends lost 6 bases and 7 bases, in that order; junction bases with no gene match: 6. The CDR3 DNA reads as TGTGCCAGCAGCCCTCCGGACAGGGGGAACACCATATATTTT. It yields the protein CASSPPDRGNTIYF.

CDR3 protein: CASSFSEVETQYF. CDR3 in DNA: TGTGCCAGCAGCTTCTCTGAGGTAGAGACCCAGTACTTC. The chain carries TRBV11-2 and TRBJ2-5, with D unclear. The CDR3 spans 13 residues. Trimming left V 3 bases short and J 4 bases short, with 9 bases between. Germline CDR1 SGHAT, CDR2 FQNNGV.

The DNA for the CDR3 is TGTGCCAGCAGTCCGGGACAGGGTAATGAAAAACTGTTTTTT. This encodes CASSPGQGNEKLFF. The chain carries TRBV25-1 and TRBJ1-4; 9 bases agree with TRBD1. The CDR3 spans 14 residues. The germline gives CDR1 MGHDK, CDR2 SYGVNS. V trimming: 5 bases; J trimming: 4 bases; junction bases outside the gene matches: 2. The whole variable domain, remainder taken from reference TRBV25-1 and TRBJ1-4, is EADIYQTPRYLVIGTGKKITLECSQTMGHDKMYWYQQDPGMELHLIHYSYGVNSTEKGDLSSESTVSRIRTEHFPLTLESARPSHTSQYLCASSPGQGNEKLFFGSGTQLSVL.